The present T cell receptor (beta chain) was sequenced within a study of cytomegalovirus exposure and HLA in healthy donors. The CDR3 runs to 14 residues. V shed 7 bases and J 2 bases; nucleotides not matched to a gene: 5. Germline loops: CDR1 MNHEY, CDR2 SMNVEV (reference sequence). Measured with immunoSEQ multiplex PCR; TCRdb has only the in-frame clones, and not every one. The sample lists approximately 200,000 clones; about 80% were seen once. This TCR derives from a man aged 18-30 years in good health and CMV-seropositive. The specimen sequenced was PBMCs. The V call is TRBV27, the J call TRBJ2-3; 8 bases map to TRBD1. The CDR3: CASTGQGDTDTQYF. In DNA form, the CDR3 reads TGTGCCAGCACCGGACAGGGTGACACAGATACGCAGTATTTT.